The 29 T cell receptor beta chains given below trace back to one sample, sequenced in a study of T cell responses to AZD1222 COVID-19 vaccine. Clones were read by immunoSEQ multiplex PCR, and TCRdb kept only the in-frame ones, dropping some. Here the sample spans about 150,000 clones, roughly 90% being singletons. The material was peripheral blood, obtained on day 0 of AZD1222 vaccination. These receptor sequences come from an adult in good health.

V and J are TRBV11-2 and TRBJ2-7; D perhaps matches TRBD1 (6 bases). V was pared by 4 bases and J by 0 bases, with 19 bases between. Germline V CDR1 and CDR2: SGHAT, FQNNGV. This CDR3 is 17 amino acids long. CDR3 sequence: CASSSIRNRDTSYEQYF. The CDR3 DNA reads as TGTGCCAGCAGCTCGATACGCAACCGGGACACCTCCTACGAGCAGTACTTC.

This clone was seen only once. V and J are TRBV5-4 and TRBJ2-7, with 7 bases matching TRBD2. J gave up 5 bases and V 3 bases, and 8 bases lay outside the gene matches. CDR1 SGHNT and CDR2 YYREEE come from the germline V gene (reference sequence). This CDR3 is built from 14 residues. The CDR3: CASSSSGGRDEQYF. The CDR3 bases are TGTGCCAGCAGCTCCTCCGGCGGGAGAGACGAGCAGTACTTC.

The chain uses TRBV5-4 and TRBJ1-6; 8 positions agree with TRBD1. The V segment lost 2 bases and the J segment 4 bases; nucleotides outside the gene matches: 2. The germline V gene encodes CDR1 SGHNT and CDR2 YYREEE (reference sequence). The CDR3 contains 15 residues. The CDR3 nucleotides are TGTGCCAGCAGCTTTGACAGGGGATATAATTCACCCCTCCACTTT. Amino acid sequence: CASSFDRGYNSPLHF.

The chain carries TRBV9 and TRBJ2-3, with 10 bases aligning to TRBD2. The germline V gene has CDR1 SGDLS and CDR2 YYNGEE. The V gene end was trimmed by 0 bases and the J gene end by 4 bases; junction bases not matched to a gene: 8. The CDR3 spans 17 residues. The CDR3 DNA reads as TGTGCCAGCAGCGTAGCTACGAGTCTAGCGGGAGCAGATACGCAGTATTTT. Translating it yields CASSVATSLAGADTQYF.

The chain carries TRBV28 and TRBJ2-5; 13 nucleotides agree with TRBD2. V gave up 6 bases and J gave up 4 bases; unmatched junction bases: 5. In germline, CDR1 is MDHEN, CDR2 SYDVKM. There are 15 residues in the CDR3. The CDR3 sequence is CASRPGLAGAETQYF. The CDR3 coding sequence is TGTGCCAGCAGACCAGGACTAGCGGGGGCAGAGACCCAGTACTTC.

This clone was observed a handful of times. The V gene is TRBV10-1, the J gene TRBJ2-7; a possible D gene is TRBD2 (5 bases). The CDR3 consists of 14 residues. The V end lost 4 bases, the J end lost 0 bases, and 10 bases lay between the germline ends. Germline-derived CDR1 and CDR2 are WNHNN and SYGVQD (reference sequence). For the CDR3, the DNA is TGCGCCAGCAGTGGGTTGGGGAGCTCCTACGAGCAGTACTTC. Encoded protein: CASSGLGSSYEQYF.

The rearrangement uses TRBV27 and TRBJ1-3; D not certain. Germline-derived CDR1 and CDR2 are MNHEY and SMNVEV (reference sequence). This CDR3 region has 15 residues. V shed 0 bases and J shed 2 bases, with 8 bases lying between them. The CDR3 region is CASSLSWVTGNTIYF. The CDR3 region has the DNA TGTGCCAGCAGTTTATCATGGGTTACTGGAAACACCATATATTTT.

The chain is built from TRBV4-3 and TRBJ2-7; 11 nucleotides align to TRBD2. Germline CDR1 and CDR2: LGHNA and YSLEER. This CDR3 is 14 amino acids long. Trimming took 0 bases from V and 8 from J; bases not matched to a gene: 3. Here the CDR3 DNA reads TGCGCCAGCAGCCAAGAACTAGCGGGAGCCCAGCAGTACTTC. It yields the protein CASSQELAGAQQYF.

A word on this clone: Distinct nucleotide sequences in the sample also encode this CDR3. V gene TRBV5-1 combines with J gene TRBJ1-2; no firm D call. Trimming left V 0 bases short and J 5 bases short, with 5 bases between. Germline CDR1 reads SGHRS; CDR2 reads YFSETQ. CDR3 length: 12 residues. The CDR3 nucleotides read TGCGCCAGCAGCTTGGAAGGTTATGGCTACACCTTC. It specifies CASSLEGYGYTF.

The chain recombines TRBV11-2 with TRBJ2-7, with TRBD2 identical over 12 bases. This CDR3 is 17 amino acids long. V lost 5 bases to trimming and J lost 3 bases; unmatched junction nucleotides: 11. Germline V gene data show CDR1 as SGHAT and CDR2 as FQNNGV. The CDR3 loop is CASSTRLAGDRNYEQYF. The CDR3 DNA reads TGTGCCAGCAGCACAAGACTAGCGGGAGACCGGAACTACGAGCAGTACTTC.

V is TRBV2 and J is TRBJ1-5; tentative D call: TRBD1 (6 bases). V was cut by 3 bases and J by 7 bases, with 16 bases left in between. Germline V gene data show CDR1 as SNHLY and CDR2 as FYNNEI. The CDR3 is 15 residues long. The CDR3 protein is CASSDSGGVGQPQHF. DNA for the CDR3: TGTGCCAGCAGTGATTCGGGGGGCGTGGGACAGCCCCAGCATTTT.

The chain carries TRBV6-9 and TRBJ1-4; D might be TRBD1 (5 bases). The CDR3 contains 14 residues. V gave up 8 bases and J gave up 7 bases, with 17 bases separating them. Germline CDR1 is MNHGY and CDR2 is SVAAGI. In nucleotides, the CDR3 is TGTGCCAGCCGCGACGGCAGGGTGGGTGAAAAACTGTTTTTT. Protein sequence: CASRDGRVGEKLFF.

The chain is built from TRBV2 and TRBJ2-1; 7 bases line up with TRBD1. Trimming at V came to 6 bases and at J to 13 bases, leaving 3 bases not matched to a gene. The CDR3 spans 10 residues. Per the germline V gene, CDR1 is SNHLY and CDR2 is FYNNEI. CDR3 amino acids: CASRGQRQFF. As DNA, the CDR3 is TGTGCCAGCAGGGGACAGCGACAGTTCTTC. The full variable domain, in which reference TRBV2 and TRBJ2-1 provide the parts outside the CDR3, is EPEVTQTPSHQVTQMGQEVILRCVPISNHLYFYWYRQILGQKVEFLVSFYNNEISEKSEIFDDQFSVERPDGSNFTLKIRSTKLEDSAMYFCASRGQRQFFGPGTRLTVL.

The rearrangement links TRBV29-1 to TRBJ1-1; D is undetermined. Germline assignment: CDR1 SQVTM and CDR2 ANQGSEA. Trimming left V 7 bases short and J 7 bases short, with 13 bases between. This CDR3 contains 11 residues. The CDR3 coding sequence is TGCAGCGCCCGGTCTGGGGATGAAGCTTTCTTT. This codes for CSARSGDEAFF.

The rearrangement links TRBV28 to TRBJ1-2, with D possibly matching TRBD1 (6 bases). Germline CDR1 reads MDHEN; CDR2 reads SYDVKM. The CDR3 spans 11 residues. CDR3 loop: CLSGGTYGYTF. The DNA for the CDR3 is TGTCTATCCGGGGGCACCTATGGCTACACCTTC.

This sequence joins TRBV7-9 and TRBJ1-1; 11 nucleotides align to TRBD1. V lost 5 bases and J lost 4; bases outside the gene matches: 3. The CDR3 contains 14 residues. Germline assignment: CDR1 SEHNR and CDR2 FQNEAQ (reference sequence). For the CDR3, the DNA is TGTGCCAGCAGCGGACAGGGGGCGCGCACTGAAGCTTTCTTT. Translation: CASSGQGARTEAFF.

This clone came up once. The V and J genes are TRBV7-2 and TRBJ1-2; D gene ambiguous. V was trimmed by 0 bases and J by 1 base, leaving 6 bases between them. The CDR3 covers 14 residues. Germline loops: CDR1 SGHTA, CDR2 FQGNSA. CDR3 coding DNA: TGTGCCAGCAGCTTAGCTACCGGTAACTATGGCTACACCTTC. Translation: CASSLATGNYGYTF.

The rearrangement uses TRBV6-1 and TRBJ2-7; 7 bases align to TRBD2. The J segment lost 3 bases and the V segment lost 8 bases, leaving 13 bases of the junction unmatched. The CDR3 consists of 15 residues. Germline V gives CDR1 MNHNS, CDR2 SASEGT. DNA for the CDR3: TGTGCCAGCCATGAAGCTAGCGGAGGGCTCTACGAGCAGTACTTC. It yields the protein CASHEASGGLYEQYF.

This chain joins TRBV12-3 or TRBV12-4 and TRBJ2-3; D remains unclear. With 5 bases removed from V and 6 bases from J, the gap between germline ends came to 9 bases. The CDR3 totals 12 residues. CDR3 coding DNA: TGTGCCAGCAGTCCTAGGGCCGATACGCAGTATTTT. Its protein product is CASSPRADTQYF.

This chain uses TRBV12-5 with TRBJ1-3, with D possibly matching TRBD1 (5 bases). CDR1 and CDR2 (germline): LGHNT, FRNRAP. The CDR3 runs 16 residues. V dropped 3 bases and J dropped 3 bases, with 15 bases sitting between them. The CDR3 protein is CASGLLGTRSGNTIYF. In DNA form, the CDR3 reads TGTGCTAGTGGTTTACTCGGGACGAGGAGTGGAAACACCATATATTTT.

This chain uses TRBV2 with TRBJ1-1; 7 bases are a match to TRBD1. V dropped 8 bases and J dropped 1; count of bases not matched to a gene: 4. Germline lookup yields CDR1 SNHLY and CDR2 FYNNEI. The CDR3 is made up of 13 amino acids. The CDR3 DNA reads as TGTGCCAGCTATAGGGACAGGAACACTGAAGCTTTCTTT. It yields the protein CASYRDRNTEAFF.

The chain combines TRBV5-1 with TRBJ2-7, with 10 bases fitting TRBD1. The V gene end was trimmed by 4 bases and the J gene end by 3 bases; junction bases not matched to a gene: 7. The CDR3 has 15 residues. Looked up from germline, CDR1 is SGHRS and CDR2 is YFSETQ. Here the CDR3 reads CASSPPGTGVYEQYF. In DNA form, the CDR3 reads TGCGCCAGCAGCCCTCCCGGGACAGGGGTCTACGAGCAGTACTTC.

The V call is TRBV11-2, the J call TRBJ2-1; the match to TRBD1 covers 11 bases. V shed 5 bases, J shed 10 bases, and the junction held 4 bases outside the gene matches. CDR1 is SGHAT, CDR2 FQNNGV, per germline. The CDR3 loop spans 13 amino acids. The chain's CDR3 is CASSPRDRGEQFF. As DNA, the CDR3 is TGTGCCAGCAGCCCTCGGGACAGGGGGGAGCAGTTCTTC.

The DNA of the CDR3 is TGTGCCAGCAGCTTATCCGCCGGGACTAGCGGGAGAGAGACCCAGTACTTC. This translates into CASSLSAGTSGRETQYF. The chain employs TRBV5-4 and TRBJ2-5; 14 bases line up with TRBD2. Trimming at V came to 2 bases and at J to 4 bases, leaving 7 bases not matched to a gene. Per germline, CDR1 SGHNT and CDR2 YYREEE (reference sequence). This CDR3 contains 17 residues.

V usage is TRBV28 and J usage is TRBJ1-1; a possible D gene is TRBD1 (6 bases). V was clipped by 5 bases and J by 6 bases, with 16 bases between them. The CDR3 covers 14 residues. CDR1 and CDR2 (germline): MDHEN, SYDVKM. CDR3 residues: CASSATGLASEAFF. CDR3 bases: TGTGCCAGCAGTGCGACAGGTCTGGCATCTGAAGCTTTCTTT.

J is TRBJ2-1 and V is TRBV20-1; 9 bases map to TRBD1. This CDR3 region has 15 residues. V was pared by 3 bases and J by 7 bases, with 10 bases of the junction left unmatched. CDR1 DFQATT and CDR2 SNEGSKA come from the germline V gene (reference sequence). As DNA, the CDR3 is TGCAGTGCTAGTGCGGGACAGGGTAAATCAAATGAGCAGTTCTTC. The encoded protein is CSASAGQGKSNEQFF.

The chain recombines TRBV7-2 with TRBJ2-7; D possibly corresponds to TRBD2 (6 bases). V lost 4 bases and J lost 2, with 18 bases in between. Germline V gene sequence: CDR1 SGHTA, CDR2 FQGNSA. This CDR3 region has 16 residues. As DNA, the CDR3 is TGTGCCAGCAGCTCCCAAGTTCCGGGACTGGCCTACGAGCAGTACTTC. Translated: CASSSQVPGLAYEQYF.

V usage is TRBV7-9 and J usage is TRBJ1-2; the match to TRBD1 covers 10 bases. Germline values: CDR1 SEHNR, CDR2 FQNEAQ (reference sequence). V lost 5 bases and J lost 8; bases outside the gene matches: 8. The CDR3 consists of 14 residues. The CDR3 region has the DNA TGTGCCAGCAGCCCCGGGACAGGGGTGGGCGGCTACACCTTC. This encodes CASSPGTGVGGYTF.

The chain is built from TRBV4-1 and TRBJ2-7; 8 bases are a match to TRBD1. J lost 4 bases, V lost 0 bases, and 8 bases had no gene match. This CDR3 is 16 amino acids long. Looked up from germline, CDR1 is MGHRA and CDR2 is YSYEKL. The CDR3 is CASSQDPGQGKYEQYF. The CDR3 nucleotides read TGCGCCAGCAGCCAAGATCCAGGACAGGGTAAATACGAGCAGTACTTC.